This T cell receptor beta chain was captured by sequencing in a study of tumor-infiltrating lymphocytes in primary liver carcinoma. Study-wide background: Subjects presented with primary liver carcinoma managed by surgical resection.

Germline DNA was extracted alongside blood RNA, which was obtained from unsorted whole blood. This clonotype came up many times. The authors made TCR beta cDNA from around 500 ng total RNA with a constant-region primer. For TCR beta, libraries were produced by three nested multiplex PCR rounds using slightly modified ARM-PCR. Researchers ran the first two PCR rounds for ten to eleven cycles each with TRBV1-TRBV30 forward primers and a C-beta reverse primer. TCRdb processed the multiplex PCR reads anew with MiXCR; each CDR3 protein has one entry. The data contain 300,000 to 350,000 distinct CDR3 sequences, 65% of them seen just once; the ten biggest clones take up under 8%. CDR1 is LGHNA and CDR2 is YNFKEQ in the germline V gene. The ends were cut back, 0 bases at V and 6 bases at J, with 9 bases in the middle. The CDR3 extends over 13 amino acids.

The source is a man in his forties or fifties with primary liver carcinoma and hepatitis B virus infection. The chain combines TRBV4-2 with TRBJ2-7; D call uncertain. Sequencing input: peripheral blood. The CDR3 coding sequence is TGTGCCAGCAGCCAAGACGCCGACTCCGAGCAGTACTTC. This encodes CASSQDADSEQYF.